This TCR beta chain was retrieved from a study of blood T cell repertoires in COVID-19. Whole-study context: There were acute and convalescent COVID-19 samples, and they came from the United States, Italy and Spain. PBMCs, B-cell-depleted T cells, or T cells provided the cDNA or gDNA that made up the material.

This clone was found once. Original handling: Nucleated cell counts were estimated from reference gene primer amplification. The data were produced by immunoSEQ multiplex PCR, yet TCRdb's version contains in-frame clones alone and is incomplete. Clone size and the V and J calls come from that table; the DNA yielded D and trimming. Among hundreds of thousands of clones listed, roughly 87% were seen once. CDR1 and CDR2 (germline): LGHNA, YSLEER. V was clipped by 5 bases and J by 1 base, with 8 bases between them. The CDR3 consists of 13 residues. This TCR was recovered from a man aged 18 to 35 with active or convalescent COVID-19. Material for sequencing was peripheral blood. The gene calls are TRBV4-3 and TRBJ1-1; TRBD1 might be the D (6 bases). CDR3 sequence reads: CASSRTANTEAFF. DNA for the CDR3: TGCGCCAGCAGCAGGACAGCGAACACTGAAGCTTTCTTT.